These T cell receptor beta chains were read from a single sample in a study of T cell repertoires in cytomegalovirus infection. Their cognate antigens are unknown. In TCRdb, the reads were re-called with MiXCR into one record per CDR3 protein. The sample yields approximately 600,000 distinct CDR3 sequences, roughly 42% seen once. The material was cultured PBMCs, obtained from culture after CMV antigen stimulation. All receptors derive from a human donor in good health (CMV status not recorded). Some clones in this sample may be carry-over from other donors' samples. Each CDR3 is given with its conserved first and last residue.

j_call: TRBJ2-3
v_call: TRBV7-2
cdr3_aa: CASRRGGRPDTQYF

j_call: TRBJ2-1
v_call: TRBV7-6
cdr3_aa: CASSLLETSGYNEQFF

j_call: TRBJ2-5
v_call: TRBV29-1
cdr3_aa: CSADYRVSGETQYF

j_call: TRBJ2-5
v_call: TRBV12-3/TRBV12-4
cdr3_aa: CASSPPAPGGQETQYF

j_call: TRBJ1-2
v_call: TRBV6-1
cdr3_aa: CASSEDSRTNYGYTF

j_call: TRBJ2-3
v_call: TRBV12-3/TRBV12-4
cdr3_aa: CASSLGALNTDTQYF

j_call: TRBJ2-7
v_call: TRBV7-6
cdr3_aa: CASSDPRGHEQYF

j_call: TRBJ1-1
v_call: TRBV11-2
cdr3_aa: CASSLGFGSEAFF

j_call: TRBJ2-2
v_call: TRBV7-6
cdr3_aa: CATPGNPGSTGELFF

j_call: TRBJ1-5
v_call: TRBV2
cdr3_aa: CASNRGPINQPQHF

j_call: TRBJ1-2
v_call: TRBV4-2
cdr3_aa: CASSQVWRANYGYTF

j_call: TRBJ1-5
v_call: TRBV7-2
cdr3_aa: CASSLTGGNWNQPQHF

j_call: TRBJ2-1
v_call: TRBV10-3
cdr3_aa: CAIGLAGVAEQFF

j_call: TRBJ1-2
v_call: TRBV6-2/TRBV6-3
cdr3_aa: CATLGYGYTF

j_call: TRBJ2-1
v_call: TRBV7-9
cdr3_aa: CASSPVGGRNNEQFF

j_call: TRBJ2-5
v_call: TRBV7-6
cdr3_aa: CASSWRLEETQYF

j_call: TRBJ1-3
v_call: TRBV7-8
cdr3_aa: CVSSPLGGDKTNTIYF

j_call: TRBJ2-1
v_call: TRBV7-2
cdr3_aa: CASSTPGLAGGTSYNEQFF

j_call: TRBJ2-2
v_call: TRBV7-8
cdr3_aa: CASRGQRRSGSTGELFF

j_call: TRBJ1-4
v_call: TRBV28
cdr3_aa: CASKPPGVGSGKLFF